The rows below give T cell receptor beta chains drawn from one sample of a study of cytomegalovirus exposure and HLA in healthy donors. Sequencing was performed with immunoSEQ multiplex PCR; in TCRdb, only in-frame clones are kept and a portion is missing. The ten most abundant clones cover roughly 9.6% of a sample with about 60,000 clones. Sequencing used PBMCs. The receptors come from a man aged 50-60 years in good health and CMV-seropositive. CDR3s include the opening cysteine and the closing phenylalanine or tryptophan. D genes are given only for firm matches.

j_gene | v_gene | d_gene | CDR3aa | CDR3nt
TRBJ1-2 | TRBV27 | TRBD1 | CATWTGINYGYTF | TGTGCCACCTGGACAGGGATAAACTATGGCTACACCTTC
TRBJ1-1 | TRBV5-6 | - | CASSLLTGNTEDFF | TGTGCCAGCAGCCTCCTTACGGGGAACACTGAAGATTTCTTT
TRBJ1-2 | TRBV6-5 | TRBD1 | CASSYVRTGGGYGYTF | TGTGCCAGCAGTTACGTTCGGACAGGGGGCGGTTATGGCTACACCTTC
TRBJ2-7 | TRBV7-2 | TRBD1 | CASSSTGAYEQYF | TGTGCCAGCAGCTCAACAGGGGCCTACGAGCAGTACTTC
TRBJ1-2 | TRBV7-2 | - | CASSLRSQGGGYTF | TGTGCCAGCAGCTTACGGAGTCAGGGAGGAGGCTACACCTTC
TRBJ2-1 | TRBV29-1 | TRBD2 | CSVVSASGMADEQFF | TGCAGCGTTGTATCGGCTAGCGGGATGGCGGATGAGCAGTTCTTC
TRBJ1-2 | TRBV6-5 | - | CASRRTGRGNGYTF | TGTGCCAGCCGCCGAACTGGCAGGGGAAATGGCTACACCTTC
TRBJ2-5 | TRBV2 | - | CASSAQGRQETQYF | TGTGCCAGCAGTGCTCAGGGAAGACAAGAGACCCAGTACTTC
TRBJ2-3 | TRBV2 | TRBD2 | CASSPGGRRADTQYF | TGTGCCAGCTCCCCCGGCGGGAGGAGGGCAGATACGCAGTATTTT
TRBJ1-5 | TRBV19 | - | CASSIGGTLGNQPQHF | TGTGCCAGTAGTATAGGGGGGACACTGGGGAATCAGCCCCAGCATTTT
TRBJ1-5 | TRBV30 | - | CAWSGLSINQPQHF | TGTGCCTGGAGTGGGTTGAGTATCAATCAGCCCCAGCATTTT
TRBJ2-7 | TRBV7-8 | TRBD2 | CASGARLAANEQYF | TGTGCCAGCGGTGCCCGACTAGCGGCCAACGAGCAGTACTTC
TRBJ1-5 | TRBV19 | TRBD1 | CASSMLQGGRNQPQHF | TGTGCCAGTAGTATGCTGCAGGGGGGCCGGAATCAGCCCCAGCATTTT
TRBJ1-1 | TRBV29-1 | - | CSVVPQGNTEAFF | TGCAGCGTTGTACCCCAGGGGAACACTGAAGCTTTCTTT
TRBJ1-6 | TRBV7-9 | TRBD1 | CASSTTGEQGADSPLHF | TGTGCCAGCAGCACTACCGGAGAACAGGGGGCAGATTCACCCCTCCACTTT
TRBJ2-7 | TRBV19 | TRBD1 | CASSPWDREKKQYF | TGTGCCAGTAGTCCTTGGGACAGGGAGAAAAAGCAGTACTTC
TRBJ2-1 | TRBV5-1 | - | CASSSKLAGPGNEQFF | TGCGCCAGCAGCTCGAAGTTGGCGGGACCGGGGAATGAGCAGTTCTTC
TRBJ2-1 | TRBV9 | - | CASTRSGRYNEQFF | TGTGCCAGCACCAGGTCCGGCCGCTACAATGAGCAGTTCTTC
TRBJ2-3 | TRBV5-1 | - | CASSRMSDTQYF | TGCGCCAGCAGCCGTATGTCGGATACGCAGTATTTT
TRBJ2-1 | TRBV29-1 | TRBD1 | CSVRTGGAYNEQFF | TGCAGCGTTAGGACAGGGGGAGCCTACAATGAGCAGTTCTTC
TRBJ1-2 | TRBV5-4 | - | CASSLGQANYGYTF | TGTGCCAGCAGCTTGGGACAGGCGAACTATGGCTACACCTTC
TRBJ2-1 | TRBV19 | - | CASSPEDGNAGEQFF | TGTGCCAGTAGTCCCGAGGACGGAAATGCGGGTGAGCAGTTCTTC
TRBJ2-1 | TRBV30 | TRBD2 | CAWSVIGLAGGRQFF | TGTGCCTGGAGTGTCATCGGCCTAGCGGGGGGTAGGCAGTTCTTC
TRBJ1-2 | TRBV10-3 | - | CAISDYTVNYGYTF | TGTGCCATCAGTGATTACACAGTTAACTATGGCTACACCTTC
TRBJ1-6 | TRBV19 | - | CASSGGQLYNSPLHF | TGTGCCAGTAGTGGAGGGCAGCTATATAATTCACCCCTCCACTTT
TRBJ1-1 | TRBV4-1 | TRBD1 | CASSQVVNRGSTEAFF | TGCGCCAGCAGCCAAGTCGTTAACAGGGGGAGCACTGAAGCTTTCTTT
TRBJ1-1 | TRBV13 | - | CASSSTANTEAFF | TGTGCCAGCAGCTCGACAGCGAACACTGAAGCTTTCTTT
TRBJ1-5 | TRBV19 | - | CASSMREGNQPQHF | TGTGCCAGTAGTATGAGGGAAGGCAATCAGCCCCAGCATTTT
TRBJ2-1 | TRBV6-5 | - | CASRSYNEQFF | TGTGCCAGCAGGTCGTACAATGAGCAGTTCTTC
TRBJ2-3 | TRBV29-1 | TRBD2 | CSGATSGVPDTQYF | TGCAGCGGGGCTACTAGCGGAGTTCCAGATACGCAGTATTTT
TRBJ1-3 | TRBV19 | TRBD1 | CASSKTDRGSGNTIYF | TGTGCCAGTAGTAAGACCGACAGGGGCTCTGGAAACACCATATATTTT
TRBJ2-7 | TRBV13 | TRBD1 | CASSLNPRPSGQAYEQYF | TGTGCCAGCAGCTTAAACCCCCGCCCCAGTGGACAGGCCTACGAGCAGTACTTC
TRBJ1-4 | TRBV28 | TRBD1 | CAIGRGGAGTNEKLFF | TGTGCCATTGGGAGAGGGGGCGCAGGAACTAATGAAAAACTGTTTTTT
TRBJ1-4 | TRBV18 | - | CASSPRAGINEKLFF | TGTGCCAGCTCACCCCGGGCAGGGATTAATGAAAAACTGTTTTTT
TRBJ2-7 | TRBV29-1 | - | CSAGPGPSYKQYF | TGCAGCGCGGGTCCAGGGCCCTCCTACAAGCAGTACTTC
TRBJ1-2 | TRBV4-1 | TRBD1 | CASSPGQGSNYGYTF | TGCGCCAGCAGCCCGGGACAGGGAAGTAACTATGGCTACACCTTC
TRBJ1-3 | TRBV19 | - | CASSPVLSGNTIYF | TGTGCCAGTAGTCCGGTGCTCTCTGGAAACACCATATATTTT
TRBJ2-1 | TRBV27 | - | CASSLRMGHRSYNEQFF | TGTGCCAGCAGTTTACGAATGGGACACCGCTCCTACAATGAGCAGTTCTTC
TRBJ1-4 | TRBV7-9 | TRBD1 | CASSPRQGSTEKLFF | TGTGCCAGCAGCCCCCGACAGGGATCGACTGAAAAACTGTTTTTT
TRBJ2-3 | TRBV10-3 | TRBD2 | CAISSGGAGDTQYF | TGTGCCATCTCTAGCGGGGGGGCGGGAGATACGCAGTATTTT
TRBJ1-5 | TRBV28 | - | CASSPGTNSNQPQHF | TGTGCCAGCAGTCCTGGGACAAATAGCAATCAGCCCCAGCATTTT
TRBJ1-2 | TRBV2 | TRBD1 | CASTTYGTGSWGYTF | TGTGCCAGCACTACTTACGGGACAGGTAGTTGGGGCTACACCTTC
TRBJ1-1 | TRBV30 | - | CAWSVYSGYTEAFF | TGTGCCTGGAGTGTCTACAGCGGGTACACTGAAGCTTTCTTT
TRBJ2-1 | TRBV27 | TRBD2 | CASSPRLAGGLNEQFF | TGTGCCAGCAGTCCTAGACTAGCGGGGGGCCTCAATGAGCAGTTCTTC
TRBJ2-5 | TRBV28 | - | CASSFATYQETQYF | TGTGCCAGCAGTTTCGCAACCTATCAAGAGACCCAGTACTTC
TRBJ2-1 | TRBV7-2 | TRBD2 | CASSLGLAGEQFF | TGTGCCAGCAGCCTGGGACTAGCGGGAGAGCAGTTCTTC
TRBJ1-5 | TRBV30 | TRBD1 | CAWNAGTGAQPQHF | TGTGCCTGGAATGCCGGGACAGGGGCCCAGCCCCAGCATTTT
TRBJ2-1 | TRBV7-2 | TRBD1 | CASSFRQGSDEQFF | TGTGCCAGCAGCTTCCGACAGGGGAGCGATGAGCAGTTCTTC
TRBJ2-1 | TRBV29-1 | TRBD2 | CSVSGGGSSYNEQFF | TGCAGCGTTTCGGGCGGGGGGAGCTCCTACAATGAGCAGTTCTTC
TRBJ2-6 | TRBV28 | - | CASSLTGYSGANVLTF | TGTGCCAGCAGTTTAACAGGGTACTCTGGGGCCAACGTCCTGACTTTC
TRBJ2-5 | TRBV18 | TRBD1 | CASSPSTGEETQYF | TGTGCCAGCTCACCATCGACAGGGGAAGAGACCCAGTACTTC
TRBJ1-6 | TRBV7-2 | TRBD1 | CASSLGDRAFNSPLHF | TGTGCCAGCAGCTTAGGTGACAGGGCGTTTAATTCACCCCTCCACTTT
TRBJ1-1 | TRBV7-9 | - | CASSLGVRTEAFF | TGTGCCAGCAGCTTAGGAGTGAGGACTGAAGCTTTCTTT
TRBJ2-2 | TRBV7-2 | - | CASRERGGQSTGELFF | TGTGCCAGCAGGGAGAGGGGGGGGCAGAGCACCGGGGAGCTGTTTTTT